This TCR beta chain was documented in a study of T cells in Graves' hyperthyroidism and ophthalmopathy. The TCR beta CDR3 regions underwent amplification using RNA transcripts as the source. Primed by the HTBI set, a first-round RT-PCR was run on the TCR CDR3. TCRdb called the multiplex PCR reads again in MiXCR, with one record for every CDR3 protein. The table includes about 560,000 distinct CDR3 sequences, 16% detected once. Germline V CDR1 and CDR2: MNHEY, SMNVEV (reference sequence). CDR3 length: 15 residues. The V end was cut by 4 bases, the J end by 4 bases, with 14 bases between. A few counts support this clonotype.

Sequencing input: blood. The chain joins TRBV27 to TRBJ2-1; no definite D call. The receptor comes from a woman aged 18-29 years with Graves' hyperthyroidism. The CDR3 loop is CASSSSPALYNEQFF. The CDR3 region has the DNA TGTGCCAGCAGTTCGAGCCCGGCCCTTTACAATGAGCAGTTCTTC.